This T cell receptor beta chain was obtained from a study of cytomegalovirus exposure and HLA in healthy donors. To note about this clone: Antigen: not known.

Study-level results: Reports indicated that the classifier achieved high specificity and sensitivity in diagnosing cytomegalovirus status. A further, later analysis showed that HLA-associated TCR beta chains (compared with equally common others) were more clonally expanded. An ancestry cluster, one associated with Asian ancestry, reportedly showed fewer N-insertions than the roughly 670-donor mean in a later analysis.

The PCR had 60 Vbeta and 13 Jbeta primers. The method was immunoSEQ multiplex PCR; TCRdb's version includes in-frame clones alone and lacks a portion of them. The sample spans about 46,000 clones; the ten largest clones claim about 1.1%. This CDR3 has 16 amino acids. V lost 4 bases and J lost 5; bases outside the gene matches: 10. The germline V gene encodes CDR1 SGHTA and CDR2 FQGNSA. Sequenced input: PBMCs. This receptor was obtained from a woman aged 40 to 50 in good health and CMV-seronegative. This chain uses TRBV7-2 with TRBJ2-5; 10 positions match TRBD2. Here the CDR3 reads CASSSPSGSLSETQYF. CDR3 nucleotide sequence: TGTGCCAGCAGCTCTCCTAGCGGGAGTTTATCGGAGACCCAGTACTTC.